A selection of T cell receptor beta chains follows, all from one sample in a study of STAT5B mutations in CD4+ large granular lymphocyte leukemia. TCRdb keeps only in-frame clones here, not all; method: immunoSEQ multiplex PCR. The repertoire holds tens of thousands of clones, with about four fifths as singletons. The specimen was CD4+ T cells from blood buffy coats. The receptors were gathered from a human donor in good health. Each CDR3 is given with its conserved first and last residue. The order of the fields is CDR3 protein, CDR3 DNA, V gene, D gene, J gene, clone size. The D gene is left open where the match is weak. Clone size appears in some rows only: once, few, many, or a class for an expanded clone.

cdr3_aa: CASSYSTETQYF; cdr3_nt: TGTGCCAGCAGTTACTCTACGGAGACCCAGTACTTC; v_call: TRBV6-6; d_call: -; j_call: TRBJ2-5; clone_size: -
cdr3_aa: CASSLRGKQGADTEAFF; cdr3_nt: TGTGCCAGCAGCTTAAGGGGTAAACAGGGGGCGGACACTGAAGCTTTCTTT; v_call: TRBV7-9; d_call: TRBD1; j_call: TRBJ1-1; clone_size: -
cdr3_aa: CASSALVGEQYF; cdr3_nt: TGTGCCAGCAGCGCGTTGGTTGGCGAGCAGTACTTC; v_call: TRBV7-8; d_call: -; j_call: TRBJ2-7; clone_size: few
cdr3_aa: CASSLGGQKIEQFF; cdr3_nt: TGCGCCAGCAGCTTAGGGGGACAAAAAATTGAGCAGTTCTTC; v_call: TRBV5-1; d_call: -; j_call: TRBJ2-1; clone_size: -
cdr3_aa: CASSPGGSGDTQYF; cdr3_nt: TGTGCCAGCAGCCCCGGGGGGTCCGGAGATACGCAGTATTTT; v_call: TRBV7-3; d_call: TRBD2; j_call: TRBJ2-3; clone_size: once
cdr3_aa: CASEGSYPSDTQYF; cdr3_nt: TGTGCCAGCGAGGGGTCATATCCCTCAGATACGCAGTATTTT; v_call: TRBV7-9; d_call: -; j_call: TRBJ2-3; clone_size: -
cdr3_aa: CASSLGSETQYF; cdr3_nt: TGCGCCAGCAGCTTGGGATCAGAGACCCAGTACTTC; v_call: TRBV5-1; d_call: -; j_call: TRBJ2-5; clone_size: -
cdr3_aa: CATSIQASLETQYF; cdr3_nt: TGTGCCACCAGTATCCAAGCGAGCCTGGAGACCCAGTACTTC; v_call: TRBV15; d_call: -; j_call: TRBJ2-5; clone_size: once
cdr3_aa: CASRTPGRSSGNTIYF; cdr3_nt: TGCGCCAGCAGGACCCCGGGACGGAGCTCTGGAAACACCATATATTTT; v_call: TRBV10-2; d_call: -; j_call: TRBJ1-3; clone_size: -
cdr3_aa: CASIRQGATKNIQYF; cdr3_nt: TGTGCCAGCATCAGGCAGGGGGCAACCAAAAACATTCAGTACTTC; v_call: TRBV2; d_call: TRBD1; j_call: TRBJ2-4; clone_size: -
cdr3_aa: CASSVGIRGGTDTQYF; cdr3_nt: TGTGCCAGCAGCGTAGGGATCAGGGGGGGGACAGATACGCAGTATTTT; v_call: TRBV9; d_call: -; j_call: TRBJ2-3; clone_size: -